The clone carrying this TCR beta chain was seen ten or more times. What it binds is not known. A universal primer binding site was introduced by template switching. The final cDNA contained unique molecular identifiers. MiXCR was run by TCRdb on the 5' RACE reads, yielding one entry per CDR3 protein. The sample has some 500,000 distinct CDR3 sequences, about 13% seen once; the top ten hold approximately 0.98%. CDR1 and CDR2 (germline): SGHTA, FQGNSA. CDR3 length: 12 residues. The V end lost 6 bases, the J end lost 5 bases, and 10 bases lay between the germline ends. The record originates from a study of identical twins. Study-wide findings and caveats: Cross-sectional statistical analysis, not tracking of the same donors, underpinned the conclusions.

The same sample was also used in a study of yellow fever vaccine responses in identical twins.

V usage is TRBV7-2 and J usage is TRBJ2-5; no clear D. This clonotype originated in a young woman in good health. The material sequenced was CD4+ T cells sorted from blood. The CDR3 nucleotides are TGTGCCAGCAGACGAGTAGGGGAGACCCAGTACTTC. Amino acids: CASRRVGETQYF. Filled out from reference TRBV7-2 and TRBJ2-5, the complete variable domain reads GAGVSQSPSNKVTEKGKDVELRCDPISGHTALYWYRQSLGQGLEFLIYFQGNSAPDKSGLPSDRFSAERTGGSVSTLTIQRTQQEDSAVYLCASRRVGETQYFGPGTRLLVL.